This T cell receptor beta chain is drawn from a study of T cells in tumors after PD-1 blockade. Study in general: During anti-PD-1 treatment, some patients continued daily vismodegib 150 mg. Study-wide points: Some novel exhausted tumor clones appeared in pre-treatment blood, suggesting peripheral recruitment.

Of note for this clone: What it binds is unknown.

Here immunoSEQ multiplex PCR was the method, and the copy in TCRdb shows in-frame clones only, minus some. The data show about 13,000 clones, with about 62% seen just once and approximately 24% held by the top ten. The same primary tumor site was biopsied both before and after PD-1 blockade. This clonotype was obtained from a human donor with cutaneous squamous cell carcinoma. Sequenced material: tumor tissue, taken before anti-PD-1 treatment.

CDR3 amino acids: CASSLPQGGVYGTDTQYF. The CDR3 region has the DNA TGTGCCAGCAGCTTACCCCAAGGCGGGGTCTACGGCACAGATACGCAGTATTTT. The chain employs TRBV7-2 and TRBJ2-3, with D possibly TRBD2 on 6 matching bases. The CDR3 contains 18 residues. The germline gives CDR1 SGHTA, CDR2 FQGNSA. Trimming cost V 2 bases and J 1 base, with 19 bases left between them.